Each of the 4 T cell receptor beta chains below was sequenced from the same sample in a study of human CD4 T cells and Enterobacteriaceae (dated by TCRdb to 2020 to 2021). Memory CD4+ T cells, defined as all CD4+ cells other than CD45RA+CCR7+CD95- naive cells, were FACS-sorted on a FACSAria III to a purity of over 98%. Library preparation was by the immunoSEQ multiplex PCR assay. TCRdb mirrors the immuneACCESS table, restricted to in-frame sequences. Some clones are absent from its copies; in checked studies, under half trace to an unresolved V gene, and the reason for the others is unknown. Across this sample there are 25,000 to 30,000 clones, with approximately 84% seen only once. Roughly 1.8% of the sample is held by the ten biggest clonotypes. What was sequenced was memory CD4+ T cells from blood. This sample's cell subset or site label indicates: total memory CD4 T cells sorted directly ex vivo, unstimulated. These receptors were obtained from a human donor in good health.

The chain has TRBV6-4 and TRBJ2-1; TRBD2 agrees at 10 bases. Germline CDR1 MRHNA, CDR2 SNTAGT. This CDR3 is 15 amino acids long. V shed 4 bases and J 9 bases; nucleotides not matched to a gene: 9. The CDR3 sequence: CASSGSSGSFSEQFF. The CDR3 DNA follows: TGTGCCAGCAGTGGTTCTAGCGGGAGTTTCAGTGAGCAGTTCTTC.

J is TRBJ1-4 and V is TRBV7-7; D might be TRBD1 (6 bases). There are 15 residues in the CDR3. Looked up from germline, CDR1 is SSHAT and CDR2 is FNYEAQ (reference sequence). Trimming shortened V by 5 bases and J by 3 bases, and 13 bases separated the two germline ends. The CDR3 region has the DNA TGTGCCAGCAGCGCACAGGGTGGGGCTAATGAAAAACTGTTTTTT. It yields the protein CASSAQGGANEKLFF.

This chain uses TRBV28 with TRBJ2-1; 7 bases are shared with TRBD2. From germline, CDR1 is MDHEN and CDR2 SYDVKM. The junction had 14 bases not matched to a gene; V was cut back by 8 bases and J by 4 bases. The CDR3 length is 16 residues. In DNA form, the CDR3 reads TGTGCCAGCCGAGCCAGGGCGGGAGTGTTATACAATGAGCAGTTCTTC. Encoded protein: CASRARAGVLYNEQFF.

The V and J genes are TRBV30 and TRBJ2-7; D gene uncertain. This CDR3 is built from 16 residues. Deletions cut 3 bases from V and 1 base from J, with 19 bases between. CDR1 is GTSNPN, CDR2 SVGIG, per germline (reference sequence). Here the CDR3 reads CAWSRGGVFFSYEQYF. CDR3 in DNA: TGTGCCTGGAGCCGAGGTGGGGTCTTTTTTTCCTACGAGCAGTACTTC.